Described below is a single T cell receptor beta chain sequence and its context. The data belong to a study of PD-1 blockade in mismatch repair-deficient tumors. Germline CDR1 reads MNHEY; CDR2 reads SVGAGI. This CDR3 spans 14 amino acids. V was shortened by 0 bases and J by 10 bases, with 14 bases between the two germline ends. Method: immunoSEQ multiplex PCR; TCRdb's copy keeps in-frame clones and lacks some. The repertoire has tens of thousands of clones, over 70% of them found once; the top ten carry more than 2.5%. The V gene is TRBV6-5, the J gene TRBJ2-3; tentatively, D is TRBD1 or TRBD2 (6 bases each). Sequences were derived from peripheral blood, sampled 12 weeks after starting pembrolizumab. This clonotype originated in an adult with mismatch repair-deficient cancer. CDR3 region: CASSYSRGEDAQYF. CDR3 DNA sequence: TGTGCCAGCAGTTACTCGAGGGGGGAGGACGCGCAGTATTTT.